Listed here is a single TCR beta chain. Its antigen is not identified. The primer mix had 60 Vbeta and 13 Jbeta primers. Per the authors' pipeline: The count from a later analysis was 65 million to 90 million unique TCR beta chains, some 12 million of them shared. Using immunoSEQ multiplex PCR, the repertoire was profiled, and TCRdb retains in-frame clones only, with some absent. V and J calls and clone size are those listed in that table; D and trimming were worked out from the DNA. The table lists under 250,000 clones, more than 70% of them singletons. Trimming cost V 5 bases and J 3 bases, with 10 bases left between them. The CDR3 is 13 amino acids. Germline assignment: CDR1 SNHLY and CDR2 FYNNEI. This record comes from a study of cytomegalovirus exposure and HLA in healthy donors. General study findings and limits: The number of N-insertions in an Asian-associated ancestry cluster was reportedly below the roughly 660-donor mean in a later analysis. Equally common other TCR beta chains were less clonally expanded than HLA-associated ones, a later analysis found.

The chain links TRBV2 to TRBJ2-5; a possible D gene is TRBD2 (6 bases). The material sequenced was PBMCs. This sequence originates from a human donor in good health. The CDR3 DNA reads as TGTGCCAGCAGTTCGGGACTTAAAGAGACCCAGTACTTC. Translating gives CASSSGLKETQYF. Drawing the rest from reference TRBV2 and TRBJ2-5, the complete variable domain is EPEVTQTPSHQVTQMGQEVILRCVPISNHLYFYWYRQILGQKVEFLVSFYNNEISEKSEIFDDQFSVERPDGSNFTLKIRSTKLEDSAMYFCASSSGLKETQYFGPGTRLLVL.